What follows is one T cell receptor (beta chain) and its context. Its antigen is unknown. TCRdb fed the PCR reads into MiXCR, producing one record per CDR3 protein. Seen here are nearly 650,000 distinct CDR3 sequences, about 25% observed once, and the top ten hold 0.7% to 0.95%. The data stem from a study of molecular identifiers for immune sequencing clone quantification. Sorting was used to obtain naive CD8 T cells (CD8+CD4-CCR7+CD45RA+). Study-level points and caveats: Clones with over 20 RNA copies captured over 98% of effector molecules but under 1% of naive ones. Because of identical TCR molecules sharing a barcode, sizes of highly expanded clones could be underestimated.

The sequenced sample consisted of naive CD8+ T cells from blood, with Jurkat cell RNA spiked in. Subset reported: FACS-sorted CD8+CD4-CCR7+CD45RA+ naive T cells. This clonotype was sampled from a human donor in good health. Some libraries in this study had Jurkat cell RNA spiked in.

CDR3 in amino acids: CASSAGGTGGTGELFF. The CDR3 bases are TGTGCCAGCAGCGCCGGCGGGACAGGGGGCACCGGGGAGCTGTTTTTT. V gene TRBV9 combines with J gene TRBJ2-2, with 11 bases fitting TRBD1. J lost 4 bases, V lost 3 bases, and 5 bases had no gene match. This CDR3 spans 16 amino acids. Germline values: CDR1 SGDLS, CDR2 YYNGEE. Supplemented by reference TRBV9 and TRBJ2-2, the full variable domain reads DSGVTQTPKHLITATGQRVTLRCSPRSGDLSVYWYQQSLDQGLQFLIQYYNGEERAKGNILERFSAQQFPDLHSELNLSSLELGDSALYFCASSAGGTGGTGELFFGEGSRLTVL.